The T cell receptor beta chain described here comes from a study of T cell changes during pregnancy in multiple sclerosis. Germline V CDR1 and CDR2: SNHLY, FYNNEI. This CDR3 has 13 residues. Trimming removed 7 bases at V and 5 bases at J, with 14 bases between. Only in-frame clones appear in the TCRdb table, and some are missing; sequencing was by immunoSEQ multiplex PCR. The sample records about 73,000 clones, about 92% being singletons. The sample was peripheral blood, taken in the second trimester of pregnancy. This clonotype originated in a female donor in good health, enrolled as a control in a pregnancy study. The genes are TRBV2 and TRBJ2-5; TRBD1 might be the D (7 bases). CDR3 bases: TGTGCCAGCACAGGAGGGGGCGGGGAGACCCAGTACTTC. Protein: CASTGGGGETQYF. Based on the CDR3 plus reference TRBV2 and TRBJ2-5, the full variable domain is EPEVTQTPSHQVTQMGQEVILRCVPISNHLYFYWYRQILGQKVEFLVSFYNNEISEKSEIFDDQFSVERPDGSNFTLKIRSTKLEDSAMYFCASTGGGGETQYFGPGTRLLVL.